The source of this T cell receptor (beta chain) is a study of shared clonotypes between healthy human individuals. Turning to the study itself: Samples came from a couple of female and three male donors aged 18 to 49. Used for every donor were three CD4 naive, three CD4 memory, two CD8 naive and one CD8 memory plate.

On this clone itself: The antigen is not known.

Methods used by the authors: Owing to the provision of junction-only sequences devoid of quality scores by immunoSEQ, filtering differed. The method was immunoSEQ multiplex PCR; TCRdb's version includes in-frame clones alone and lacks a portion of them. V, J and clone size are taken as reported in that table, and D and trimming were inferred from the DNA itself. The sample yields around 600,000 clones, more than 95% seen once. Naive CD8 cells lacked CD45RO and underwent positive selection for CCR7, leaving out terminally differentiated effector memory CD45RA+ cells. Study-wide points: Around 5% was the fraction of naive CD4 clonotypes found shared across a few donors.

This CDR3 has 15 amino acids. The germline gives CDR1 SGHNT, CDR2 YYREEE (reference sequence). J was trimmed by 4 bases and V by 1 base; bases with no gene match: 6. This chain links TRBV5-4 with TRBJ2-7; 9 positions agree with TRBD2. The sequenced material came from naive CD8+ T cells sorted from blood. This TCR was sampled from a man aged 25 to 45 in good health. The CDR3: CASSLWSSGTYEQYF. Here the CDR3 DNA reads TGTGCCAGCAGCTTGTGGTCTAGCGGGACTTACGAGCAGTACTTC.